This is a list of T cell receptor beta chains from one sample in a study of CD8 T cells in ankylosing spondylitis. TCRdb recomputed calls from the 5' RACE reads with MiXCR, one row per CDR3 protein. The table has some 400,000 distinct CDR3 sequences, about 20% seen once. Sequencing was carried out using blood, either unsorted or a sorted T cell fraction (not recorded which). The receptors here all came from a male donor with ankylosing spondylitis. Each CDR3 is given with its conserved first and last residue. Fields, in order: clone size, V gene, J gene, D gene, CDR3 protein, CDR3 DNA. D genes are given only for firm matches. Clone size, where shown, is once, few, many, or a class for clones that have expanded.

few	TRBV7-9	TRBJ2-2	TRBD1	CASSLPGGYNTGELFF	TGTGCCAGCAGCCTCCCAGGGGGTTACAACACCGGGGAGCTGTTTTTT
NA	TRBV5-1	TRBJ2-1	TRBD1	CASSSGQGPISEQFF	TGCGCCAGCAGCTCGGGACAGGGTCCGATTTCAGAGCAGTTCTTC
many	TRBV11-2	TRBJ2-1	NA	CASSRYGDLPREFF	TGTGCCAGCAGTCGTTATGGGGATTTACCGAGGGAGTTCTTC
NA	TRBV7-9	TRBJ1-1	NA	CASSYSELSFF	TGTGCCAGCAGCTATTCTGAACTATCTTTCTTT
NA	TRBV12-3/TRBV12-4	TRBJ2-1	TRBD2	CASSSTLGLAAYNEQFF	TGTGCCAGCAGTTCCACCCTCGGACTAGCGGCTTACAATGAGCAGTTCTTC
NA	TRBV2	TRBJ2-2	NA	CAGSESRMVGELFF	TGTGCCGGCAGTGAAAGCCGGATGGTCGGGGAGCTGTTTTTT
few	TRBV10-3	TRBJ2-1	TRBD1	CAILGAGGYNEQFF	TGTGCCATCCTCGGGGCAGGGGGCTACAATGAGCAGTTCTTC
NA	TRBV18	TRBJ2-7	TRBD2	CASSPLTSGTYEQYF	TGTGCCAGCTCACCCTTGACTAGCGGGACCTACGAGCAGTACTTC
NA	TRBV29-1	TRBJ2-3	TRBD1	CSVGTGAITDTQYF	TGCAGCGTTGGGACAGGGGCAATCACAGATACGCAGTATTTT
few	TRBV20-1	TRBJ2-7	TRBD2	CSASRGAGVDEQYF	TGCAGTGCTAGTAGGGGAGCGGGAGTGGATGAGCAGTACTTC
NA	TRBV7-2	TRBJ2-7	TRBD2	CASSSGLAPSSYEQYF	TGTGCCAGCAGCTCCGGACTAGCGCCCAGCTCCTACGAGCAGTACTTC
few	TRBV10-3	TRBJ2-7	TRBD2	CAISEPGTSYEQYF	TGTGCCATCAGTGAGCCCGGGACTAGCTACGAGCAGTACTTC
NA	TRBV19	TRBJ1-5	NA	CASSNPRRGGSNQPQHF	TGTGCCAGTAGTAACCCCCGCCGGGGAGGTAGCAATCAGCCCCAGCATTTT
NA	TRBV11-2	TRBJ2-4	NA	CASSSSSSGDPKNIQYF	TGTGCCAGCAGCTCATCCTCCTCCGGAGATCCCAAAAACATTCAGTACTTC
NA	TRBV20-1	TRBJ2-5	NA	CSAPGPQQETQYF	TGCAGTGCCCCGGGACCCCAACAAGAGACCCAGTACTTC
NA	TRBV7-2	TRBJ2-7	NA	CASSPVLFYEQYF	TGTGCCAGCAGCCCTGTCCTTTTTTACGAGCAGTACTTC
few	TRBV5-1	TRBJ2-7	TRBD1	CASSSTGDSDYEQYF	TGCGCCAGCAGCTCGACAGGGGACAGCGACTACGAGCAGTACTTC
few	TRBV5-1	TRBJ2-1	NA	CASSFTSLNEQFF	TGCGCCAGCAGCTTCACTAGCCTCAATGAGCAGTTCTTC
once	TRBV7-8	TRBJ1-5	TRBD1	CASSGPGQGAHSNQPQHF	TGTGCCAGCAGCGGGCCGGGACAGGGCGCACATAGCAATCAGCCCCAGCATTTT
NA	TRBV6-2/TRBV6-3	TRBJ2-2	NA	CASSPTRVGTGELFF	TGTGCCAGCAGCCCCACTAGAGTAGGCACCGGGGAGCTGTTTTTT
NA	TRBV5-1	TRBJ2-1	TRBD1	CASSLDPRTGGSSYNEQFF	TGCGCCAGCAGCTTGGATCCCCGGACAGGGGGTAGCTCCTACAATGAGCAGTTCTTC
NA	TRBV20-1	TRBJ2-5	NA	CSARGGGEETQYF	TGCAGTGCTAGGGGGGGAGGCGAAGAGACCCAGTACTTC
few	TRBV29-1	TRBJ1-2	NA	CSVDDRSLYGYTF	TGCAGCGTTGATGACAGGAGTCTCTATGGCTACACCTTC
few	TRBV12-3/TRBV12-4	TRBJ2-7	NA	CASSLGPGAPYEQYF	TGTGCCAGCAGTTTAGGTCCGGGGGCTCCCTACGAGCAGTACTTC
NA	TRBV4-1	TRBJ2-5	TRBD2	CASSQEGLAGETQYF	TGCGCCAGCAGCCAAGAGGGACTAGCGGGAGAGACCCAGTACTTC
once	TRBV4-3	TRBJ1-6	NA	CASSQVARPGSPLHF	TGCGCCAGCAGCCAAGTCGCCAGGCCCGGTTCACCCCTCCACTTT
NA	TRBV10-2	TRBJ1-1	NA	CASISGMNTEAFF	TGCGCCAGCATTTCTGGGATGAACACTGAAGCTTTCTTT
few	TRBV6-2/TRBV6-3	TRBJ2-1	NA	CASSYFGPNEQFF	TGTGCCAGCAGTTACTTCGGCCCCAATGAGCAGTTCTTC
few	TRBV28	TRBJ2-3	TRBD1	CASINPTGGIDTQYF	TGTGCCAGCATCAACCCGACAGGGGGAATAGATACGCAGTATTTT
NA	TRBV20-1	TRBJ2-7	TRBD1	CSARAGTGAYEQYF	TGCAGTGCTAGAGCCGGGACAGGAGCTTACGAGCAGTACTTC
few	TRBV7-2	TRBJ1-1	NA	CASSYRPSDTEAFF	TGTGCCAGCAGCTATAGACCGTCTGACACTGAAGCTTTCTTT
many	TRBV15	TRBJ2-7	NA	CATSRDREEQYF	TGTGCCACCAGCAGAGATCGGGAGGAGCAGTACTTC
few	TRBV29-1	TRBJ1-5	TRBD1	CSVSGGDNQPQHF	TGCAGCGTATCAGGGGGTGACAATCAGCCCCAGCATTTT
few	TRBV6-6	TRBJ2-7	TRBD1	CASSYQGESEQYF	TGTGCCAGCAGTTACCAGGGGGAGAGCGAGCAGTACTTC
NA	TRBV27	TRBJ2-2	NA	CASRLTPFSDRMEFLFF	TGTGCCAGCAGACTGACCCCTTTTAGCGACCGAATGGAGTTTCTGTTTTTT
few	TRBV7-2	TRBJ1-2	NA	CASSLEVLLNYGYTF	TGTGCCAGCAGCTTAGAGGTCCTATTGAACTATGGCTACACCTTC
NA	TRBV18	TRBJ1-6	NA	CASSPGGAAYNSPLHF	TGTGCCAGCTCACCGGGGGGAGCTGCCTATAATTCACCCCTCCACTTT
NA	TRBV19	TRBJ2-7	NA	CASSMAGYEQYF	TGTGCCAGTAGTATGGCGGGCTACGAGCAGTACTTC
NA	TRBV27	TRBJ2-5	TRBD1	CASSLRGQVQETQYF	TGTGCCAGCAGTTTGCGGGGACAGGTCCAAGAGACCCAGTACTTC
few	TRBV27	TRBJ2-3	TRBD2	CASSLRLAGLTDTQYF	TGTGCCAGCAGTTTACGACTAGCGGGACTCACAGATACGCAGTATTTT
NA	TRBV9	TRBJ2-7	TRBD2	CASSVDLAGGIFEQYF	TGTGCCAGCAGCGTCGATCTAGCGGGAGGGATTTTCGAGCAGTACTTC
NA	TRBV12-3/TRBV12-4	TRBJ1-6	NA	CASSLPNSPLHF	TGTGCCAGCAGTCTTCCTAATTCACCCCTCCACTTT
many	TRBV11-1	TRBJ2-2	NA	CASSSGISTGELFF	TGTGCCAGCAGCTCAGGAATATCCACCGGGGAGCTGTTTTTT
NA	TRBV5-1	TRBJ2-1	NA	CASSTTSSYNEQFF	TGCGCCAGCAGCACCACGAGCTCCTACAATGAGCAGTTCTTC
few	TRBV6-5	TRBJ1-1	NA	CASSYSLGNTEAFF	TGTGCCAGCAGTTACTCGCTGGGGAACACTGAAGCTTTCTTT
NA	TRBV20-1	TRBJ1-2	TRBD1	CSANLLSGGESYTF	TGCAGTGCTAATCTCCTGTCAGGGGGAGAAAGCTACACCTTC
once	TRBV7-9	TRBJ2-3	NA	CASSGWREKGPDTQYF	TGTGCCAGCAGCGGCTGGAGGGAGAAAGGGCCAGATACGCAGTATTTT
NA	TRBV20-1	TRBJ2-7	TRBD1	CSATDRSYEQYF	TGCAGTGCCACGGACAGGTCCTACGAGCAGTACTTC
NA	TRBV11-1	TRBJ2-2	NA	CASSLLTGDLTYTGELFF	TGTGCCAGCAGCTTACTCACAGGAGACTTAACCTACACCGGGGAGCTGTTTTTT
many	TRBV29-1	TRBJ2-7	TRBD2	CSARTSENSYEQYF	TGCAGCGCCAGAACTAGCGAAAACTCCTACGAGCAGTACTTC
NA	TRBV29-1	TRBJ1-2	NA	CSVVGTPANYGYTF	TGCAGCGTGGTAGGGACACCAGCTAACTATGGCTACACCTTC
few	TRBV5-5	TRBJ2-7	NA	CASSFVSEQYF	TGTGCCAGCAGCTTCGTATCCGAGCAGTACTTC
few	TRBV6-1	TRBJ2-1	TRBD2	CASSTGTSGRALFF	TGTGCCAGCAGCACCGGGACTAGCGGGAGGGCCCTGTTCTTC
many	TRBV29-1	TRBJ2-1	TRBD1	CSVDLLGTGDEQFF	TGCAGCGTTGACCTCTTGGGGACAGGGGATGAGCAGTTCTTC
few	TRBV5-1	TRBJ2-7	TRBD2	CASSLGTSHEQYF	TGCGCCAGCAGCCTCGGGACTAGCCACGAGCAGTACTTC
few	TRBV12-3/TRBV12-4	TRBJ2-2	TRBD1	CATRTGGNTGELFF	TGTGCCACCAGGACAGGGGGGAACACCGGGGAGCTGTTTTTT
few	TRBV11-2	TRBJ1-4	NA	CASSLGGTVNEKLFF	TGTGCCAGCAGCCTAGGAGGGACTGTTAATGAAAAACTGTTTTTT
once	TRBV27	TRBJ2-5	TRBD2	CASSSPSGRQETQYF	TGTGCCAGCAGTTCCCCTAGCGGACGTCAAGAGACCCAGTACTTC
NA	TRBV20-1	TRBJ2-7	TRBD2	CSASGLVTYEQYF	TGCAGTGCCTCGGGACTAGTCACCTACGAGCAGTACTTC